These 13 T cell receptor beta chains came from one sample sequenced in a study of cytomegalovirus exposure and HLA in healthy donors. The PCR employed 60 Vbeta primers together with 13 Jbeta primers. The method was immunoSEQ multiplex PCR; TCRdb's version includes in-frame clones alone and lacks a portion of them. The sample comprises over 100,000 clones, approximately 71% of which are singletons, and roughly 9.3% rests with the top ten. The sequencing sample was made of PBMCs. These receptor sequences come from a male donor in good health and CMV-seropositive.

A word on this clone: The junction departs from the called germline gene at one end, perhaps through a read error. CDR3 region: CSSSLTTTSESNEQFF. As DNA, the CDR3 is TGTTCCAGCAGCTTAACCACGACTAGCGAGTCCAATGAGCAGTTCTTC. The chain is built from TRBV7-9 and TRBJ2-1; 8 bases map to TRBD2. In germline, CDR1 is SEHNR, CDR2 FQNEAQ (reference sequence). The CDR3 extends over 16 amino acids.

J is TRBJ1-2 and V is TRBV9; 7 nucleotides align to TRBD1. The CDR3 sequence is 16 residues long. Trimming cost V 4 bases and J 4 bases; bases outside gene matches: 13. Germline CDR1 SGDLS, CDR2 YYNGEE. The CDR3 loop is CASSPTRTGSGYGYTF. CDR3 in DNA: TGTGCCAGCAGCCCCACCCGGACAGGTTCAGGCTATGGCTACACCTTC.

This clone was seen a handful of times. The rearrangement joins TRBV5-1 to TRBJ2-7; D is unclear. This CDR3 is built from 16 residues. The ends were cut back, 0 bases at V and 0 bases at J, with 13 bases in the middle. Germline CDR1 reads SGHRS; CDR2 reads YFSETQ. As DNA, the CDR3 is TGCGCCAGCAGCTTGGTATCGCAGGCCGCCTCCTACGAGCAGTACTTC. It encodes CASSLVSQAASYEQYF.

This clone came up a few times. The genes are TRBV7-2 and TRBJ2-7; 9 bases map to TRBD2. This CDR3 has 14 residues. V was pared by 3 bases and J by 2 bases, with 2 bases of the junction left unmatched. Germline V gene sequence: CDR1 SGHTA, CDR2 FQGNSA. CDR3 residues: CASSLTSGTYEQYF. DNA for the CDR3: TGTGCCAGCAGCTTGACTAGCGGTACCTACGAGCAGTACTTC.

The rearrangement uses TRBV7-2 and TRBJ1-1; unclear D gene. The CDR3 totals 12 residues. CDR1 is SGHTA, CDR2 FQGNSA, per germline. Trimming cost V 0 bases and J 10 bases, with 9 bases left between them. CDR3 DNA: TGTGCCAGCAGCTTAGCTACTAGCCCAGCTTTCTTT. Translation: CASSLATSPAFF.

The genes are TRBV9 and TRBJ2-5, with TRBD1 identical over 9 bases. The CDR3 runs to 16 residues. The V gene end was trimmed by 3 bases and the J gene end by 2 bases; junction bases not matched to a gene: 8. Per germline, CDR1 SGDLS and CDR2 YYNGEE. CDR3 DNA sequence: TGTGCCAGCAGCGCCTATTCCGGGACAGGGCAAGAGACCCAGTACTTC. Protein sequence: CASSAYSGTGQETQYF.

V usage is TRBV6-5 and J usage is TRBJ2-5; TRBD1 aligns across 9 bases. The CDR3 is 15 residues long. Germline assignment: CDR1 MNHEY and CDR2 SVGAGI. Trimming removed 6 bases from V and 6 bases from J; junction bases left unmatched: 11. The CDR3: CASRPPGTGRKTQYF. CDR3 in DNA: TGTGCCAGCAGGCCCCCAGGGACAGGGCGAAAGACCCAGTACTTC.

The V and J genes are TRBV2 and TRBJ2-2, with 8 bases aligning to TRBD1. V was pared by 5 bases and J by 2 bases, with 4 bases of the junction left unmatched. CDR1 is SNHLY and CDR2 is FYNNEI in the germline V gene. The CDR3 is 15 amino acids. CDR3: CASSKQGGNTGELFF. For the CDR3, the DNA is TGTGCCAGCAGTAAACAGGGGGGTAACACCGGGGAGCTGTTTTTT. Combining the CDR3 with reference TRBV2 and TRBJ2-2 gives the whole variable domain EPEVTQTPSHQVTQMGQEVILRCVPISNHLYFYWYRQILGQKVEFLVSFYNNEISEKSEIFDDQFSVERPDGSNFTLKIRSTKLEDSAMYFCASSKQGGNTGELFFGEGSRLTVL.

The gene calls are TRBV28 and TRBJ2-7; tentatively, D is TRBD2 (6 bases). Germline V lookup: CDR1 MDHEN, CDR2 SYDVKM. The CDR3 covers 11 residues. V was shortened by 8 bases and J by 11 bases, with 16 bases between the two germline ends. The CDR3 loop is CASGRGGWKYF. Here the CDR3 DNA reads TGTGCCAGCGGTAGGGGAGGATGGAAGTACTTC.

CDR3 in amino acids: CASSPRQGAMITEAFF. Here the CDR3 DNA reads TGTGCCAGCTCACCGCGACAGGGGGCAATGATCACTGAAGCTTTCTTT. This chain connects TRBV18 to TRBJ1-1, with 10 bases fitting TRBD1. V gave up 3 bases and J gave up 4 bases; unmatched junction bases: 8. Germline loops: CDR1 KGHSH, CDR2 LQKENI. This CDR3 spans 16 amino acids.

The rearrangement joins TRBV9 to TRBJ2-3; 10 bases fit TRBD2. Germline V lookup: CDR1 SGDLS, CDR2 YYNGEE. Trimming cost V 0 bases and J 2 bases; bases outside gene matches: 6. This CDR3 is 17 amino acids long. CDR3 coding DNA: TGTGCCAGCAGCGTAGGTCTCCTAGCGGGAGCCACAGATACGCAGTATTTT. Encoded protein: CASSVGLLAGATDTQYF.

The chain joins TRBV6-5 to TRBJ1-1, with D perhaps matching TRBD1 (6 bases). Germline values: CDR1 MNHEY, CDR2 SVGAGI. The V gene lost 6 bases and the J gene lost 8 bases, with 13 bases spanning the gap. CDR3 length: 12 amino acids. The CDR3 nucleotides read TGTGCCAGCAGAAGACAGGAAAACGAAGCTTTCTTT. Its translation is CASRRQENEAFF.

The chain's CDR3 is CASSVPRQGEYFDNEQFF. The CDR3 DNA sequence: TGTGCCAGCAGCGTACCCAGACAGGGCGAGTACTTTGACAATGAGCAGTTCTTC. The chain employs TRBV9 and TRBJ2-1, with 7 bases matching TRBD1. The length of the CDR3 is 18 residues. CDR1 and CDR2 from the germline V gene are SGDLS and YYNGEE. J lost 5 bases, V lost 1 base, and 15 bases had no gene match.